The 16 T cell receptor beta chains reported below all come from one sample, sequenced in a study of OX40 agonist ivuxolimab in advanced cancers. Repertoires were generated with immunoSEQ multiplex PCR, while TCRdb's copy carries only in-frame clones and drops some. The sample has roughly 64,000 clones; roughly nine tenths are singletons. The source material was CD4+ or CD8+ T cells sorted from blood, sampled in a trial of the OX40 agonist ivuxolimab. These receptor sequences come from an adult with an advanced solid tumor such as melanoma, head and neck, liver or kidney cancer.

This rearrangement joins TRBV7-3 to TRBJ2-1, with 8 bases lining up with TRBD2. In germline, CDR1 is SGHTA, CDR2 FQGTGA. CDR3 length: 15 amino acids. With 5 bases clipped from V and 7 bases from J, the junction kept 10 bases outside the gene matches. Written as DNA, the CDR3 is TGTGCCAGCAGCCCCGTCTCGGGAGGGGGAAATGAGCAGTTCTTC. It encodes CASSPVSGGGNEQFF.

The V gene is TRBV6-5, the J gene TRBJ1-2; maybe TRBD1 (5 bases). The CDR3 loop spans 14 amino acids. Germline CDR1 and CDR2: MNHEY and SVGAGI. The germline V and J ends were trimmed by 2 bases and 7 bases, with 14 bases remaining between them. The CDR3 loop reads CASSYSWAGTGYTF. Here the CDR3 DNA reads TGTGCCAGCAGTTACAGTTGGGCAGGGACTGGCTACACCTTC.

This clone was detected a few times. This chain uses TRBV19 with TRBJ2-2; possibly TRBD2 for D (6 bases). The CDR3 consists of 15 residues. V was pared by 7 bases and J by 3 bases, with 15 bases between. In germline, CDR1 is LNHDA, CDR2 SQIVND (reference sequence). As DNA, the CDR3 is TGTGCCAGTATGAGGGAGGCAAGCGACACCGGGGAGCTGTTTTTT. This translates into CASMREASDTGELFF.

Written as DNA, the CDR3 is TGTGCCAGTAGTACTACAGGATTGAACACTGAAGCTTTCTTT. Protein product: CASSTTGLNTEAFF. The chain joins TRBV19 to TRBJ1-1, with a tentative D call TRBD1 (5 bases). Trimming pared 4 bases from V and 0 bases from J, leaving 9 bases between. CDR1 is LNHDA, CDR2 SQIVND, per germline (reference sequence). The CDR3 is made up of 14 amino acids.

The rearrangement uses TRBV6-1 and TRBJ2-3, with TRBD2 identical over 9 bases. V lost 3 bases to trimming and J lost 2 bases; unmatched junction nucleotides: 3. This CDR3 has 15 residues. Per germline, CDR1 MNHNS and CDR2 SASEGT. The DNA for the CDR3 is TGTGCCAGCAGTGAGGTAGCGGGGGTCACAGATACGCAGTATTTT. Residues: CASSEVAGVTDTQYF.

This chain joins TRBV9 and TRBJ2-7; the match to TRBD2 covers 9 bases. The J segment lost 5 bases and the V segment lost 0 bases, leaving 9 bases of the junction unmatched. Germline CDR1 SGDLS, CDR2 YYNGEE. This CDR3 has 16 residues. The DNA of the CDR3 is TGTGCCAGCAGCGTAGGGGGAAGCGGGAGGCGTGACGAGCAGTACTTC. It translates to CASSVGGSGRRDEQYF.

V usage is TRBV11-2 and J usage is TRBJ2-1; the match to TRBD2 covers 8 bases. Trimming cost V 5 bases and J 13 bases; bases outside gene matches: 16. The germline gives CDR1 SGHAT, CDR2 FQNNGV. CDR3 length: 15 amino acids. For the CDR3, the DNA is TGTGCCAGCAGCCCTCAAGGGACGGGGGGGCCCGGACAGTTCTTC. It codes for CASSPQGTGGPGQFF.

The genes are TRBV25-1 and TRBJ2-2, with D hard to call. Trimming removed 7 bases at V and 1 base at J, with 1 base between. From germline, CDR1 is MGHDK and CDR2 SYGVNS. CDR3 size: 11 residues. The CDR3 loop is CASKNTGELFF. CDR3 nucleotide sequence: TGTGCCAGCAAGAACACCGGGGAGCTGTTTTTT.

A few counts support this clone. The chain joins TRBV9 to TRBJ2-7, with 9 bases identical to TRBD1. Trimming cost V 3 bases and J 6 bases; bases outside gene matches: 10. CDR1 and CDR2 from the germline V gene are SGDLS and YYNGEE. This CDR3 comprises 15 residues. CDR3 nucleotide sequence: TGTGCCAGCAGCGGTGGGGGACAGGGTCATGGCGAGCAGTACTTC. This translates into CASSGGGQGHGEQYF.

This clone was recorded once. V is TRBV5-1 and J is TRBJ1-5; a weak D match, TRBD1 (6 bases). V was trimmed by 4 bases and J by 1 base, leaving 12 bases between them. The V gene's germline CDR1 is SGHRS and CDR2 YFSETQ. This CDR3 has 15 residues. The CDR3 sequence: CASSPQGVSNQPQHF. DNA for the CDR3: TGCGCCAGCAGCCCACAGGGAGTAAGCAATCAGCCCCAGCATTTT.

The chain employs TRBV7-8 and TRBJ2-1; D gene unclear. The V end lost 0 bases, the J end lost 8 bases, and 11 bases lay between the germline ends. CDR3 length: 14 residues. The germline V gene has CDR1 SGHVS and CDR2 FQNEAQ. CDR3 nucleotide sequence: TGTGCCAGCAGCTTAGCGAGAATTAGCCATGAGCAGTTCTTC. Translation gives CASSLARISHEQFF.

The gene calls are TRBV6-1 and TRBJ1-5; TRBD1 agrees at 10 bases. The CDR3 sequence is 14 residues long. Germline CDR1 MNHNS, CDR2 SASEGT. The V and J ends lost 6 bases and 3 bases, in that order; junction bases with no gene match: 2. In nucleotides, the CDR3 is TGTGCCAGCAGGGGGACAGGGGTCAATCAGCCCCAGCATTTT. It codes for CASRGTGVNQPQHF.

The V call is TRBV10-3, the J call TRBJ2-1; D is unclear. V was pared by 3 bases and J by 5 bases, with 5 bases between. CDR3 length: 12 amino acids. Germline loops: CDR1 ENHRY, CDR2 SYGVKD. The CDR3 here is CAISELNNEQFF. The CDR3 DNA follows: TGTGCCATCAGTGAATTAAACAATGAGCAGTTCTTC.

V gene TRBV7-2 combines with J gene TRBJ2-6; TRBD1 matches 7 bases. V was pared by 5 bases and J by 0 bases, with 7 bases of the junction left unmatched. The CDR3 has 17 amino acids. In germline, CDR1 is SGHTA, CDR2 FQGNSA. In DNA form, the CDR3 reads TGTGCCAGCAGCGTGACAGGGATCCCCTCTGGGGCCAACGTCCTGACTTTC. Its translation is CASSVTGIPSGANVLTF.

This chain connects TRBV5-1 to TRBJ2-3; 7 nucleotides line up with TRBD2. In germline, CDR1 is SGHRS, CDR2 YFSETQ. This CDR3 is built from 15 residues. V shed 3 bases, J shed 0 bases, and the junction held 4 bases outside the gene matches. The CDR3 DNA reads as TGCGCCAGCAGCTCAGCGGGGACGAGCACAGATACGCAGTATTTT. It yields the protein CASSSAGTSTDTQYF. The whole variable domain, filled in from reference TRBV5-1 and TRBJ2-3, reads KAGVTQTPRYLIKTRGQQVTLSCSPISGHRSVSWYQQTPGQGLQFLFEYFSETQRNKGNFPGRFSGRQFSNSRSEMNVSTLELGDSALYLCASSSAGTSTDTQYFGPGTRLTVL.

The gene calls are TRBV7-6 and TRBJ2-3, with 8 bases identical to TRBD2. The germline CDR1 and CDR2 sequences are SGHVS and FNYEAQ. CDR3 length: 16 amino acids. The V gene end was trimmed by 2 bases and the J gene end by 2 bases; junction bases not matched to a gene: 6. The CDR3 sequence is CASSLSGSGTTDTQYF. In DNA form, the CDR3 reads TGTGCCAGCAGCTTATCGGGTAGCGGGACCACAGATACGCAGTATTTT.